This T cell receptor (beta chain) was documented in a study of human T cells and chemical hapten exposure. Individual cDNA molecules had unique molecular identifiers attached to them by the library. From the RACE reads, TCRdb called clonotypes with MiXCR, one entry per CDR3 protein. The repertoire holds 80,000 to 100,000 distinct CDR3 sequences, with approximately 8.6% as singletons. Germline CDR1 and CDR2: MNHNS and SASEGT. This CDR3 is built from 13 residues. Trimming removed 7 bases from V and 7 bases from J, with 11 bases in between. Time point: patch test 2, 6 weeks after DPC sensitization. Treatment denoted: therapeutic diphenylcyclopropenone sensitization with weekly scalp DPC. It was unfractionated whole blood from which total RNA was extracted.

V gene TRBV6-1 combines with J gene TRBJ1-6; D is perhaps TRBD1 (6 bases). This clonotype originated in a woman in her forties with alopecia areata. Some clones in this sample may be carry-over from other donors' samples. Sequencing was performed on whole blood, taken in connection with sensitization to the hapten diphenylcyclopropenone (DPC). CDR3 nucleotides: TGTGCCAGCAAAATACAGGGAAATTCACCCCTCCACTTT. It yields the protein CASKIQGNSPLHF.